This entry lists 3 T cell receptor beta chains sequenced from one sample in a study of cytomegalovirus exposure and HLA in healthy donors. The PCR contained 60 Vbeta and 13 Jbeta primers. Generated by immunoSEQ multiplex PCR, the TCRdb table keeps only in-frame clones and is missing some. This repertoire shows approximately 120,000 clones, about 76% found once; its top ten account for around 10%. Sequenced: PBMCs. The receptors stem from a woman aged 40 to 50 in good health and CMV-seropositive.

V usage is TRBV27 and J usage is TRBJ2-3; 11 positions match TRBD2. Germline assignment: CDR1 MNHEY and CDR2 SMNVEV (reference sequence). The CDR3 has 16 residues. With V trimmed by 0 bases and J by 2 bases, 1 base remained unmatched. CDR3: CASSLSLAGVTDTQYF. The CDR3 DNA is TGTGCCAGCAGTTTATCACTAGCGGGGGTCACAGATACGCAGTATTTT.

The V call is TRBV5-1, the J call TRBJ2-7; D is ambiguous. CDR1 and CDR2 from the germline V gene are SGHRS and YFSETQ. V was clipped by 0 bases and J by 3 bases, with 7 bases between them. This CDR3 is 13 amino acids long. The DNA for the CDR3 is TGCGCCAGCAGCTTGGCCTCGGGCTACGAGCAGTACTTC. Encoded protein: CASSLASGYEQYF.

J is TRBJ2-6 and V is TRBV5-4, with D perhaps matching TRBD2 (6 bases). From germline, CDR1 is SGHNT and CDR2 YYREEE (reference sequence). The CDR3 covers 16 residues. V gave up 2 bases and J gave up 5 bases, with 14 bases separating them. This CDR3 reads CASSFSQDYRANVLTF. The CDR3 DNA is TGTGCCAGCAGCTTCTCCCAGGACTACAGGGCCAACGTCCTGACTTTC.